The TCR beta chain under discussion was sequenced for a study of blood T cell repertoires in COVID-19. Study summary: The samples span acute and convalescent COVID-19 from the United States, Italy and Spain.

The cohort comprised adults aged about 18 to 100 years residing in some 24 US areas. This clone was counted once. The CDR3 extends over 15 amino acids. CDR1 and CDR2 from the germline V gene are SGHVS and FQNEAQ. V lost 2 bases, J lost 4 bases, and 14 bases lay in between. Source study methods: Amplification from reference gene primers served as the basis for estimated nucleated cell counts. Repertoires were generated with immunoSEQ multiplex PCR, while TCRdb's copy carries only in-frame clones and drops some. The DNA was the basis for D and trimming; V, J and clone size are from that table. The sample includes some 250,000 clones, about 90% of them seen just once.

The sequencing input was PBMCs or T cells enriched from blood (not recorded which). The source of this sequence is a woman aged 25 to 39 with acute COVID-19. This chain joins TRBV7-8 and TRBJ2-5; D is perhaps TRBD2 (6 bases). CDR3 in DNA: TGTGCCAGCAGCTTATTGACTAGGGATTTAGAGACCCAGTACTTC. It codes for CASSLLTRDLETQYF.